The clone carrying this T cell receptor (beta chain) was recorded only once. The data originate from a study of cytomegalovirus exposure and HLA in healthy donors. The study ran its PCR with 60 Vbeta and 13 Jbeta primers. TCRdb's copy holds only in-frame clones and misses some; the assay was immunoSEQ multiplex PCR. The profile shows roughly 77,000 clones, 72% of them singletons. The clonotype comes from a woman in her 40s in good health and CMV-seropositive. Specimen: PBMCs.

The CDR3 protein is CASSLGGIETQYF. The CDR3 DNA is TGTGCCAGCAGTCTGGGGGGAATAGAGACCCAGTACTTC. The V gene is TRBV25-1, the J gene TRBJ2-5; D possibly corresponds to TRBD2 (6 bases). V gave up 5 bases and J gave up 4 bases, with 11 bases separating them. This CDR3 comprises 13 residues. Germline CDR1 MGHDK, CDR2 SYGVNS.